Following are 17 T cell receptor beta chains from one sample sequenced in a study of T cells in Graves' hyperthyroidism and ophthalmopathy. Amplification of TCR beta CDR3 regions used RNA as the template. During a first-round RT-PCR of the TCR CDR3, the HTBI primer set was used. TCRdb reprocessed the multiplex PCR reads via MiXCR and lists one record per CDR3 protein. The table includes more than 500,000 distinct CDR3 sequences, more than 45% detected once. The sample comprised peripheral blood or thyroid tissue (not recorded which). These receptors were taken from an adult woman with Graves' disease, either hyperthyroidism or ophthalmopathy (not recorded which).

This rearrangement joins TRBV2 to TRBJ2-7, with unresolved D. Germline CDR1 reads SNHLY; CDR2 reads FYNNEI. Deletions cut 4 bases from V and 6 bases from J, with 22 bases between. The CDR3 length is 16 residues. CDR3 sequence reads: CASSGPDRRQTPEQYF. In DNA, the CDR3 is TGTGCCAGCAGTGGGCCTGATCGACGCCAAACGCCCGAGCAGTACTTC.

Comments on this clonotype: A much larger clone differs by one base, so this may be a read error. The chain joins TRBV19 to TRBJ2-2; D is unresolved. Germline loops: CDR1 LNHDA, CDR2 SQIVND (reference sequence). The CDR3 is 15 amino acids. Trimming took 10 bases from V and 3 from J, leaving 18 bases between them. Written as DNA, the CDR3 is TGTGCCAATACTCTCACGGGCTTGTACACCGGGGAGCTGTTTTTT. Its translation is CANTLTGLYTGELFF. The full variable domain, with the rest looked up from reference TRBV19 and TRBJ2-2, is DGGITQSPKYLFRKEGQNVTLSCEQNLNHDAMYWYRQDPGQGLRLIYYSQIVNDFQKGDIAEGYSVSREKKESFPLTVTSAQKNPTAFYLCANTLTGLYTGELFFGEGSRLTVL.

This clonotype showed up many times. The genes are TRBV4-1 and TRBJ1-3, with D hard to call. The CDR3 has 16 residues. Per germline, CDR1 MGHRA and CDR2 YSYEKL. Trimming left V 4 bases short and J 3 bases short, with 16 bases between. The DNA for the CDR3 is TGCGCCAGCAGCCCCTATGTGGGGATCCGTGGAAACACCATATATTTT. Its translation is CASSPYVGIRGNTIYF.

This clonotype has a count of ten or more. One end of the junction does not line up with germline, which may come from a read error. The V gene is TRBV11-3, the J gene TRBJ2-2, with D possibly matching TRBD1 (5 bases). This CDR3 comprises 14 residues. Germline-derived CDR1 and CDR2 are SGHNT and YENEEA. The CDR3 region is CASSLRTNTGELFF. The DNA for the CDR3 is TGCGCCAGCAGCTTGAGGACAAACACCGGGGAGCTGTTTTTT.

This clonotype has a count of ten or more. The V call is TRBV2, the J call TRBJ2-2; no reliable D call. The CDR3 extends over 14 amino acids. Germline CDR1 SNHLY, CDR2 FYNNEI. The germline V and J ends were trimmed by 6 bases and 1 base, with 9 bases remaining between them. The CDR3 DNA reads as TGTGCCAGCAGACCCCCGGGGAACACCGGGGAGCTGTTTTTT. The encoded protein is CASRPPGNTGELFF.

This clonotype was found a few times. The V and J genes are TRBV24-1 and TRBJ2-6; possibly TRBD1 for D (5 bases). The V gene's germline CDR1 is KGHDR and CDR2 SFDVKD. V was cut by 4 bases and J by 2 bases, with 8 bases left in between. The CDR3 consists of 15 residues. As DNA, the CDR3 is TGTGCCACCAGTGAGGAAGGGGCTGGGGCCAACGTCCTGACTTTC. It is translated as CATSEEGAGANVLTF.

This clonotype was recorded many times. The chain employs TRBV7-9 and TRBJ2-7, with a tentative D call TRBD2 (6 bases). Germline V gene lookup returns CDR1 SEHNR and CDR2 FQNEAQ (reference sequence). Trimming shortened V by 4 bases and J by 2 bases, and 18 bases separated the two germline ends. The CDR3 is 16 amino acids. In DNA, the CDR3 is TGTGCCAGCAGCTCGCCCCGGGACTCGGTGCCCTACGAGCAGTACTTC. Translating gives CASSSPRDSVPYEQYF.

This rearrangement joins TRBV29-1 to TRBJ2-7; 9 bases agree with TRBD1. Germline CDR1 and CDR2: SQVTM and ANQGSEA. The CDR3 totals 13 residues. Trimming at V came to 6 bases and at J to 4 bases, leaving 7 bases not matched to a gene. Here the CDR3 DNA reads TGCAGCGTACACAGCGGGACAGGGTACGAGCAGTACTTC. Amino acid sequence: CSVHSGTGYEQYF.

The table lists this clonotype with many counts. The chain has TRBV4-2 and TRBJ2-2; no clear D. CDR1 and CDR2 from the germline V gene are LGHNA and YNFKEQ. This CDR3 comprises 14 residues. V dropped 0 bases and J dropped 6 bases, with 8 bases sitting between them. The DNA of the CDR3 is TGTGCCAGCAGCCAAGATGATTCGGCCGGGGAGCTGTTTTTT. Its translation is CASSQDDSAGELFF.

There are many counts of this clonotype. J is TRBJ1-1 and V is TRBV7-9; weak D call: TRBD1 (6 bases). V was trimmed by 5 bases and J by 1 base, leaving 26 bases between them. The CDR3 runs to 19 residues. The V gene's germline CDR1 is SEHNR and CDR2 FQNEAQ (reference sequence). CDR3 bases: TGTGCCAGCAGCACGATGCGGGTGGCAGGTGGGGGCCAGAACACTGAAGCTTTCTTT. Translation: CASSTMRVAGGGQNTEAFF.

The chain employs TRBV5-1 and TRBJ2-7; weak D call: TRBD1 (5 bases). V was clipped by 4 bases and J by 4 bases, with 15 bases between them. The CDR3 totals 14 residues. Germline values: CDR1 SGHRS, CDR2 YFSETQ. The CDR3 here is CASSTRAGRYEQYF. CDR3 nucleotides: TGCGCCAGCAGCACCAGGGCAGGGCGGTACGAGCAGTACTTC.

This clonotype was recorded many times. V is TRBV24-1 and J is TRBJ1-2; 10 bases match TRBD1. The germline V gene encodes CDR1 KGHDR and CDR2 SFDVKD. Trimming took 5 bases from V and 4 from J; bases not matched to a gene: 9. CDR3 size: 16 residues. Here the CDR3 reads CATSGQGARRRYGYTF. The CDR3 nucleotides are TGTGCCACCAGTGGACAGGGGGCCCGAAGACGCTATGGCTACACCTTC.

At least ten counts were recorded for this clonotype. The chain combines TRBV3-1 with TRBJ1-1; TRBD1 might be the D (5 bases). Germline V gene sequence: CDR1 LGHDT, CDR2 YNNKEL (reference sequence). The CDR3 runs 17 residues. Trimming removed 4 bases at V and 6 bases at J, with 24 bases between. In DNA form, the CDR3 reads TGTGCCAGCAGCCGCGATGCAACCGGGACCTTATTTGCTGAAGCTTTCTTT. Translation gives CASSRDATGTLFAEAFF.

As concerns this clonotype: At one of its ends the junction is not consistent with the germline gene, which may arise from a read error. The chain joins TRBV19 to TRBJ2-6, with 8 bases fitting TRBD2. Germline assignment: CDR1 LNHDA and CDR2 SQIVND (reference sequence). The CDR3 contains 14 residues. The CDR3 bases are TGTGCCAGTAGTATTTACGGGGGGGGCAACGTCCTGACTTTC. Translated: CASSIYGGGNVLTF.

The sample holds one count of this clonotype. V gene TRBV6-1 combines with J gene TRBJ2-6; D is unclear. The CDR3 length is 15 residues. Germline CDR1 MNHNS, CDR2 SASEGT. Between the trimmed V and J ends, which lost 0 bases and 3 bases, there was a span of 6 bases. The chain's CDR3 is CASSEAWSGANVLTF. CDR3 DNA: TGTGCCAGCAGTGAAGCGTGGAGTGGGGCCAACGTCCTGACTTTC.

V and J are TRBV2 and TRBJ1-5, with 9 bases identical to TRBD1. The CDR3 covers 13 residues. Germline CDR1 is SNHLY and CDR2 is FYNNEI. After removal of 11 bases from V and 6 bases from J, the junction contained 8 bases not matched to a gene. CDR3 region: CAGGQGQGQPQHF. CDR3 DNA sequence: TGTGCCGGTGGACAGGGGCAGGGTCAGCCCCAGCATTTT.

The chain links TRBV7-8 to TRBJ2-5; D is undetermined. This CDR3 is 12 amino acids long. V was cut by 8 bases and J by 5 bases, with 12 bases left in between. Germline CDR1 SGHVS, CDR2 FQNEAQ. The CDR3, as DNA: TGTGCCAGCGCGCGCGGATCCGAGACCCAGTACTTC. It codes for CASARGSETQYF.